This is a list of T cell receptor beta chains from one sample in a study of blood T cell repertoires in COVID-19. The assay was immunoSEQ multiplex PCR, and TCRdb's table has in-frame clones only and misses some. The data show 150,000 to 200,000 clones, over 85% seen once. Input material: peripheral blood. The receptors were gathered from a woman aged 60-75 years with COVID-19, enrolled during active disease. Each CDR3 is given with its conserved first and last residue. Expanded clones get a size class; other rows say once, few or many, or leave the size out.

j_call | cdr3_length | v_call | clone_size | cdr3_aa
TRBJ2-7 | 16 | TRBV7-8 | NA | CASSFLSGTGFSEQYF
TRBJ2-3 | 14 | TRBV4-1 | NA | CASSQAQATDTQYF
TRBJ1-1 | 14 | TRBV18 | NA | CASSEQGRDTEAFF
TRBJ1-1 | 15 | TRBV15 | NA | CATSRRQAVNTEAFF
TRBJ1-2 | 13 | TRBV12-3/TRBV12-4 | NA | CASSPGQGYGYTF
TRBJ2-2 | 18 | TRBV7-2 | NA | CASSSLLWTSGGTGELFF
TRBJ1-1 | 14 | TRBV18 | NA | CASSRDRLNTEAFF
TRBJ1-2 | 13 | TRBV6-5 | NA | CASSTDRDYGYTF
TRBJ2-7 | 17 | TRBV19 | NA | CASSLFWTSGRSYEQYF
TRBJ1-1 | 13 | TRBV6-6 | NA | CASSYSGGTEAFF
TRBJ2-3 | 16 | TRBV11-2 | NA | CASSFPGGGAVDTQYF
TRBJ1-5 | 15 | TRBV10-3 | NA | CAISKTGDSNQPQHF
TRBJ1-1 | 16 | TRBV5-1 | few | CASKTSVGGRGTEAFF
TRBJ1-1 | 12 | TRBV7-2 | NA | CASLDRPTEAFF
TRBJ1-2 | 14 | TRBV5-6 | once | CASSLGDRGYGYTF
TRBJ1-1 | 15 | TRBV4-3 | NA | CASSLRDRSNTEAFF
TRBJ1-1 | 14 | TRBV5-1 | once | CASSPLGGSTEAFF
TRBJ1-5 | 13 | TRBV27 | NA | CASSFSGGQPQHF
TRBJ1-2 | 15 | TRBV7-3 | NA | CASSSGQGRNYGYTF
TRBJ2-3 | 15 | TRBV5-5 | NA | CASKGQGRTTDTQYF
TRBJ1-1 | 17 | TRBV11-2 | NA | CASSLGRYRTLRTEAFF
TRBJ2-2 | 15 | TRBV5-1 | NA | CASSSSSRPAGELFF